This T cell receptor (beta chain) appears in the sequencing data of a study of blood T cells in healthy people across ages. Regarding the study as a whole: PBMC samples, being unsorted, prevented any conclusive comparison of naive and antigen-experienced cells. Roughly linearly, TCR beta diversity per million T cells fell as age increased.

As for this clonotype: Its antigen is not known.

Together with a sample-barcoded 5' primer, a J-beta primer mix was included in a second PCR lasting roughly 6 to 12 cycles. TCRdb ran MiXCR on the 5' RACE reads and lists one entry per CDR3 protein. Of fewer than 700,000 distinct CDR3 sequences listed, around 50% were seen once; the top ten hold roughly 25%. This TCR derives from an older man in good health. Sequencing used blood.

CDR3 nucleotides: TGTGCCAGCAGCTTAGGGATGACAGGGGTCAATCAGCCCCAGCATTTT. As protein: CASSLGMTGVNQPQHF. The V call is TRBV7-9, the J call TRBJ1-5; 8 nucleotides align to TRBD1. The germline V gene has CDR1 SEHNR and CDR2 FQNEAQ (reference sequence). After removal of 1 base from V and 3 bases from J, the junction contained 5 bases not matched to a gene. This CDR3 has 16 amino acids. Combining the CDR3 with reference TRBV7-9 and TRBJ1-5 gives the whole variable domain DTGVSQNPRHKITKRGQNVTFRCDPISEHNRLYWYRQTLGQGPEFLTYFQNEAQLEKSRLLSDRFSAERPKGSFSTLEIQRTEQGDSAMYLCASSLGMTGVNQPQHFGDGTRLSIL.